The 3 T cell receptor beta chains in this list originate from one sample, sequenced in a study of tumor-infiltrating lymphocytes in glioblastoma multiforme. Three nested ARM-PCR rounds with V-beta and C-beta primers built TCRB libraries. TCRdb re-called the multiplex PCR reads with MiXCR, one entry per CDR3 protein. The table lists 15,000 or so distinct CDR3 sequences, more than 65% of them singletons, with 49% in the top ten. The sample taken for sequencing was brain tumor tissue. These receptors came from a male donor with glioblastoma.

The CDR3 spells CSTPGTVQETQYF. The CDR3 nucleotides read TGCAGCACCCCTGGGACAGTCCAAGAGACCCAGTACTTC. The rearrangement joins TRBV29-1 to TRBJ2-5, with 7 bases aligning to TRBD1. The CDR3 sequence is 13 residues long. Germline CDR1 reads SQVTM; CDR2 reads ANQGSEA. The junction had 7 bases not matched to a gene; V was cut back by 8 bases and J by 1 base.

Concerning this clonotype itself: A junction boundary mismatches the germline segment, possibly from a read error. V gene TRBV7-9 combines with J gene TRBJ1-1; no reliable D call. CDR3 length equals 12 residues. Germline V gene data show CDR1 as SEHNR and CDR2 as FQNEAQ (reference sequence). This CDR3 is CANSLLRTEAFF. The CDR3, as DNA: TGTGCCAACAGCCTACTCAGGACTGAAGCTTTCTTC.

For this clonotype: A read error may produce the germline difference seen at one junction end. The chain is built from TRBV11-2 and TRBJ2-1, with TRBD2 matching 7 bases. Germline V lookup: CDR1 SGHAT, CDR2 FQNNGV. The CDR3 totals 17 residues. CDR3 in amino acids: CASSLVHASGTYDEQFF. Here the CDR3 DNA reads TGTGCCAGCAGCTTAGTCCACGCTAGCGGCACCTACGATGAGCAGTTCTTC.